This T cell receptor beta chain emerged from a study of blood T cells in healthy people across ages. Regarding the study as a whole: Roughly linear age-related decline in beta diversity appeared, significant by age 40. Relative to aged donors, long-lived donors carried more naive CD4+ cells and displayed higher diversity.

Germline CDR1 ENHRY, CDR2 SYGVKD. CDR3 size: 15 residues. Trimming removed 1 base from V and 2 bases from J, with 9 bases in between. Every donor provided around 10 milliliters of peripheral blood. The authors ran a second PCR of about 7 to 12 cycles using a sample-barcoded 5' primer and a J-beta primer mix. TCRdb reprocessed the 5' RACE reads with MiXCR, giving one entry per CDR3 protein. The table records fewer than 2 million distinct CDR3 sequences, more than 35% of them present only once. This clonotype was seen a handful of times. Its antigen is undetermined. The rearrangement joins TRBV10-3 to TRBJ1-5; D is uncertain. The sample taken for sequencing was blood. This sequence originates from a human donor in good health. The CDR3 DNA sequence: TGTGCCATCAGTGAGTGGTTGGCAGGCAATCAGCCCCAGCATTTT. Translated: CAISEWLAGNQPQHF.